The 25 T cell receptor beta chains reported below all come from one sample, sequenced in a study of blood T cell repertoires in COVID-19. This table comes from immunoSEQ multiplex PCR, and its TCRdb copy is limited to in-frame clones, with some not included. The sample contains 160,000 or so clones, approximately 91% of which appear only once. The sample consisted of peripheral blood. These receptors were obtained from a man aged 18-30 years with acute or convalescent COVID-19.

This chain connects TRBV11-2 to TRBJ2-2, with 9 bases identical to TRBD1. V trimming: 4 bases; J trimming: 6 bases; junction bases outside the gene matches: 9. Germline values: CDR1 SGHAT, CDR2 FQNNGV. The CDR3 extends over 16 amino acids. The CDR3 is CASSSPDRGRSGELFF. CDR3 nucleotide sequence: TGTGCCAGCAGCTCCCCGGACAGGGGTAGATCCGGGGAGCTGTTTTTT.

The chain links TRBV7-9 to TRBJ1-1, with 9 bases fitting TRBD1. The length of the CDR3 is 14 residues. With 3 bases clipped from V and 6 bases from J, the junction kept 5 bases outside the gene matches. Germline CDR1 is SEHNR and CDR2 is FQNEAQ (reference sequence). CDR3 sequence (DNA): TGTGCCAGCAGCTTTAGACAGGGGGTACCTGAAGCTTTCTTT. Encoded protein: CASSFRQGVPEAFF.

This chain joins TRBV19 and TRBJ1-5; TRBD1 is a possible D gene (5 bases). The V gene lost 1 base and the J gene lost 4 bases, with 20 bases spanning the gap. The germline V gene encodes CDR1 LNHDA and CDR2 SQIVND (reference sequence). The CDR3 has 18 amino acids. The CDR3: CASSIVFSLGQLNQPQHF. CDR3 DNA sequence: TGTGCCAGTAGTATAGTATTTTCTCTGGGGCAGCTAAATCAGCCCCAGCATTTT.

J is TRBJ1-1 and V is TRBV6-5; maybe TRBD1 (5 bases). The V gene lost 6 bases and the J gene lost 3 bases, with 14 bases spanning the gap. The CDR3 totals 14 residues. Germline V gene lookup returns CDR1 MNHEY and CDR2 SVGAGI. The CDR3 here is CASRRDAPYTEAFF. For the CDR3, the DNA is TGTGCCAGCAGGCGGGACGCCCCTTACACTGAAGCTTTCTTT.

The chain links TRBV29-1 to TRBJ2-5, with TRBD2 as a possible D gene (6 bases). The length of the CDR3 is 14 residues. Germline CDR1 and CDR2: SQVTM and ANQGSEA. Trimming stripped 6 bases from V and 0 bases from J, with 14 bases between. CDR3 protein: CSVGGNSYQETQYF. The CDR3 nucleotides read TGCAGCGTCGGAGGGAACTCGTACCAAGAGACCCAGTACTTC.

This clone was seen only once. This chain joins TRBV30 and TRBJ1-5; maybe TRBD1 (6 bases). The V gene lost 1 base and the J gene lost 5 bases, with 15 bases spanning the gap. This CDR3 region has 15 residues. Germline-derived CDR1 and CDR2 are GTSNPN and SVGIG (reference sequence). The CDR3 loop reads CAWSAGGAIYQPQHF. CDR3 nucleotide sequence: TGTGCCTGGAGTGCTGGGGGGGCGATCTATCAGCCCCAGCATTTT.

This chain connects TRBV2 to TRBJ1-3, with unresolved D. Germline-derived CDR1 and CDR2 are SNHLY and FYNNEI. The germline V and J ends were trimmed by 8 bases and 0 bases, with 8 bases remaining between them. This CDR3 has 13 residues. In DNA, the CDR3 is TGTGCCAGCGACTCACACTCTGGAAACACCATATATTTT. Protein product: CASDSHSGNTIYF.

This chain links TRBV19 with TRBJ2-1; 8 positions agree with TRBD2. The germline gives CDR1 LNHDA, CDR2 SQIVND (reference sequence). V was clipped by 3 bases and J by 4 bases; unmatched bases: 11. This CDR3 is 17 amino acids long. CDR3 sequence (DNA): TGTGCCAGTAGTATCGCTAGCGGGTCCCTGGGATACAATGAGCAGTTCTTC. Translation gives CASSIASGSLGYNEQFF.

This clone was detected once. The chain recombines TRBV6-6 with TRBJ1-1, with TRBD1 matching 7 bases. CDR3 length equals 12 residues. The V and J ends lost 4 bases and 10 bases, in that order; junction bases with no gene match: 6. The germline gives CDR1 MNHNY, CDR2 SVGAGI (reference sequence). In DNA form, the CDR3 reads TGTGCCAGCAGTTCCGTACGACAGGGAGCTTTCTTT. Its protein is CASSSVRQGAFF.

This chain joins TRBV5-5 and TRBJ1-6; D call uncertain. The CDR3 has 17 residues. The V end lost 5 bases, the J end lost 3 bases, and 18 bases lay between the germline ends. Per the germline V gene, CDR1 is SGHKS and CDR2 is YYEKEE (reference sequence). CDR3 sequence (DNA): TGTGCCAGCAGGACTCGGGGAGACACTTTCTATAATTCACCCCTCCACTTT. It translates to CASRTRGDTFYNSPLHF.

The CDR3 sequence: CASSQFLRGSTDTQYF. The CDR3 bases are TGCGCCAGCAGTCAATTTCTTAGGGGAAGCACAGATACGCAGTATTTT. The V call is TRBV23-1, the J call TRBJ2-3, with D maybe TRBD1 (5 bases). TRBV23-1 qualifies as an ORF whose function is uncertain. This CDR3 is 16 amino acids long. Trimming removed 1 base at V and 0 bases at J, with 11 bases between.

The chain carries TRBV4-2 and TRBJ2-2; 9 bases are a match to TRBD2. Germline V gene lookup returns CDR1 LGHNA and CDR2 YNFKEQ. The CDR3 runs 16 residues. V was pared by 1 base and J by 5 bases, with 5 bases of the junction left unmatched. CDR3 DNA: TGTGCCAGCAGCCAAGGGCGGGGGGGCCAAACCGGGGAGCTGTTTTTT. It yields the protein CASSQGRGGQTGELFF.

The chain combines TRBV28 with TRBJ1-2; 8 nucleotides align to TRBD1. CDR3 size: 13 residues. Germline V gene data show CDR1 as MDHEN and CDR2 as SYDVKM. Unmatched junction bases numbered 6, after V lost 8 bases and J lost 4 bases. DNA for the CDR3: TGTGCCAGCGAACAGGGGGAAAGCTATGGCTACACCTTC. Its protein product is CASEQGESYGYTF.

This chain links TRBV6-5 with TRBJ2-4; D may be TRBD2 (5 bases). This CDR3 spans 14 amino acids. From germline, CDR1 is MNHEY and CDR2 SVGAGI. Trimming took 8 bases from V and 1 from J, leaving 12 bases between them. In DNA form, the CDR3 reads TGTGCCAGCTTTGAGGGTTCGGCCAAAAACATTCAGTACTTC. Its translation is CASFEGSAKNIQYF.

The V and J genes are TRBV4-2 and TRBJ2-2, with D possibly being TRBD1 (5 bases). Per germline, CDR1 LGHNA and CDR2 YNFKEQ. The CDR3 contains 17 residues. V lost 4 bases, J lost 0 bases, and 15 bases lay in between. The CDR3 protein is CASSPGRWTSNTGELFF. CDR3 coding DNA: TGTGCCAGCAGCCCGGGCCGTTGGACATCGAACACCGGGGAGCTGTTTTTT.

This chain links TRBV5-4 with TRBJ2-2; 9 nucleotides line up with TRBD1. CDR3 length: 15 residues. With 4 bases clipped from V and 4 bases from J, the junction kept 5 bases outside the gene matches. Germline assignment: CDR1 SGHNT and CDR2 YYREEE (reference sequence). CDR3 protein: CASSPGQGITGELFF. The CDR3 nucleotides are TGTGCCAGCAGCCCTGGACAGGGGATCACCGGGGAGCTGTTTTTT.

This clone turned up a few times. This chain's CDR3 is CASSPLGQGAHGNEQYF. The CDR3 DNA reads TGTGCCAGCAGCCCCTTGGGACAGGGGGCGCATGGTAACGAGCAGTACTTC. The chain joins TRBV7-9 to TRBJ2-7; 12 positions agree with TRBD1. CDR1 is SEHNR, CDR2 FQNEAQ, per germline (reference sequence). The CDR3 covers 17 residues. The V gene end was trimmed by 5 bases and the J gene end by 5 bases; junction bases not matched to a gene: 13.

V usage is TRBV27 and J usage is TRBJ1-2, with TRBD1 identical over 7 bases. Unmatched junction bases numbered 9, after V lost 3 bases and J lost 5 bases. The CDR3 consists of 15 residues. Germline CDR1 and CDR2: MNHEY and SMNVEV (reference sequence). The CDR3 DNA reads as TGTGCCAGCAGTTTCGGGACAGAGTTGCGTTATGGCTACACCTTC. This sequence encodes CASSFGTELRYGYTF.

The chain is built from TRBV25-1 and TRBJ2-7; TRBD2 might be the D (5 bases). CDR1 is MGHDK and CDR2 is SYGVNS in the germline V gene. Trimming shortened V by 3 bases and J by 4 bases, and 13 bases separated the two germline ends. This CDR3 spans 14 amino acids. In DNA, the CDR3 is TGTGCCAGCAGTGATCCTCGGGGTTTTTACGAGCAGTACTTC. It codes for CASSDPRGFYEQYF.

V gene TRBV4-1 combines with J gene TRBJ1-6; D is unresolved. Germline loops: CDR1 MGHRA, CDR2 YSYEKL. Trimming removed 4 bases at V and 5 bases at J, with 18 bases between. This CDR3 is 17 amino acids long. CDR3 DNA: TGCGCCAGCAGCCCGAGAGGAACGGCTGCGGATAATTCACCCCTCCACTTT. Protein sequence: CASSPRGTAADNSPLHF.

The chain combines TRBV3-1 (or the pseudogene TRBV3-2) with TRBJ1-1, with a weak D call TRBD1 (5 bases). Germline V gene sequence: CDR1 LGHDT, CDR2 YNNKEL (reference sequence). The CDR3 sequence is 17 residues long. Trimming took off 0 bases at V and 3 bases at J, with 17 bases between the two ends. CDR3 nucleotide sequence: TGTGCCAGCAGCCAAGACGGATGGGGGGGAAAGGACACTGAAGCTTTCTTT. It encodes CASSQDGWGGKDTEAFF.

V usage is TRBV21-1 and J usage is TRBJ1-4; TRBD1 is taken as the D call from the table, unchecked against the DNA. TRBV21-1 is termed a pseudogene. This CDR3 spans 15 amino acids. The CDR3 nucleotides are TGTGCCAGCAGCCAGGGGGGACAGCTCCATGAAAAACTGTTTTTT. It codes for CASSQGGQLHEKLFF.

This clone was seen a few times. The V gene is TRBV11-2, the J gene TRBJ1-2, with D possibly TRBD1 on 5 matching bases. Germline V CDR1 and CDR2: SGHAT, FQNNGV. The CDR3 totals 15 residues. With 1 base removed from V and 5 bases from J, the gap between germline ends came to 14 bases. CDR3 DNA sequence: TGTGCCAGCAGCTTAGGGCAGGGCCTATCTTATGGCTACACCTTC. Residues: CASSLGQGLSYGYTF.

The rearrangement joins TRBV6-5 to TRBJ1-5, with 7 bases matching TRBD1. Germline trimming cut 6 bases from V and 2 bases from J; bases unmatched to any gene: 4. Germline V lookup: CDR1 MNHEY, CDR2 SVGAGI. The CDR3 sequence is 14 residues long. The CDR3 DNA is TGTGCCAGCAGGAGACAGGGACGCAATCAGCCCCAGCATTTT. It codes for CASRRQGRNQPQHF.

This clone has a handful of counts. This sequence joins TRBV3-1 (or the pseudogene TRBV3-2) and TRBJ1-1; possibly TRBD1 for D (5 bases). Germline values: CDR1 LGHDT, CDR2 YNNKEL (reference sequence). This CDR3 region has 16 residues. V dropped 1 base and J dropped 6 bases, with 18 bases sitting between them. The DNA for the CDR3 is TGTGCCAGCAGCCAAGGCGGGGCACTCGCGATCGCTGAAGCTTTCTTT. It encodes CASSQGGALAIAEAFF.